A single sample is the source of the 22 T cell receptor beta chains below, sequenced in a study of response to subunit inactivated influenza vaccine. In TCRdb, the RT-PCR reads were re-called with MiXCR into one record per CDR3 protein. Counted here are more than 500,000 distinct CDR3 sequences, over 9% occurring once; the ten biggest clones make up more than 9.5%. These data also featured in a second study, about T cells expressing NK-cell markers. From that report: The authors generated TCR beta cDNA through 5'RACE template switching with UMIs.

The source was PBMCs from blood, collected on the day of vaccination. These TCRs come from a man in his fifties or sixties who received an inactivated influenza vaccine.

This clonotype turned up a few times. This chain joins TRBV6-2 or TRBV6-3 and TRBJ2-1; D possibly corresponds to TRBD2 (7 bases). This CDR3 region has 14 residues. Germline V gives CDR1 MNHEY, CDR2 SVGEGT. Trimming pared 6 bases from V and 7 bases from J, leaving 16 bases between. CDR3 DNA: TGTGCCAGCAGGCAGCGGGACAATCGGAATGAGCAGTTCTTC. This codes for CASRQRDNRNEQFF.

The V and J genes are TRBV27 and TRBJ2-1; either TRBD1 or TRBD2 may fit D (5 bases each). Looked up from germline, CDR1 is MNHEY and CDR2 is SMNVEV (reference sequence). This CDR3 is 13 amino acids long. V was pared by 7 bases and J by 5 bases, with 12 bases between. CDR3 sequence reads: CASTGSINNEQFF. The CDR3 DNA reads TGTGCCAGCACAGGGAGCATCAACAATGAGCAGTTCTTC.

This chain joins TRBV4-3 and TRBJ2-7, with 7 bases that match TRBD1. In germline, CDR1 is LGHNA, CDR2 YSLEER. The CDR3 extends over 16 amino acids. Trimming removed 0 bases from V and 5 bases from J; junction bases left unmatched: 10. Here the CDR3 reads CASSQDPKGARDEQYF. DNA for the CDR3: TGCGCCAGCAGCCAAGATCCGAAGGGGGCACGGGACGAGCAGTACTTC.

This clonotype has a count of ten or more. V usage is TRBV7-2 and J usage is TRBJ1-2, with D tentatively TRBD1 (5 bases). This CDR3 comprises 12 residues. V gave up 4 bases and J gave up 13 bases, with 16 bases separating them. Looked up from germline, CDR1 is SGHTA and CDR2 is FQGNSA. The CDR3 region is CASSSGTSSCTF. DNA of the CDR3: TGTGCCAGCAGCTCCGGGACGTCGAGCTGCACCTTC. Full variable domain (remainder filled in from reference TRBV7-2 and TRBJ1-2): GAGVSQSPSNKVTEKGKDVELRCDPISGHTALYWYRQSLGQGLEFLIYFQGNSAPDKSGLPSDRFSAERTGGSVSTLTIQRTQQEDSAVYLCASSSGTSSCTFGSGTRLTVV.

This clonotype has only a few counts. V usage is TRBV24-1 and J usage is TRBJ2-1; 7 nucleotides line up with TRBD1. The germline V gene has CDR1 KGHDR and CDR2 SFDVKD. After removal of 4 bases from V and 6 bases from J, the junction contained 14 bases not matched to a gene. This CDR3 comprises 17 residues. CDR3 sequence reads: CATSDPYTGADGNEQFF. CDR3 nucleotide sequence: TGTGCCACCAGTGACCCCTATACAGGGGCGGACGGCAATGAGCAGTTCTTC.

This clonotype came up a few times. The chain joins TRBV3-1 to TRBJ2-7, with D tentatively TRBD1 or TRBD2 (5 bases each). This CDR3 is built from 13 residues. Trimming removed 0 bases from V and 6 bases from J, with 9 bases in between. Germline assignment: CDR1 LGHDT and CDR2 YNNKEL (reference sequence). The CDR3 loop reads CASSQERGVEQYF. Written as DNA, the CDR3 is TGTGCCAGCAGCCAAGAAAGGGGAGTCGAGCAGTACTTC.

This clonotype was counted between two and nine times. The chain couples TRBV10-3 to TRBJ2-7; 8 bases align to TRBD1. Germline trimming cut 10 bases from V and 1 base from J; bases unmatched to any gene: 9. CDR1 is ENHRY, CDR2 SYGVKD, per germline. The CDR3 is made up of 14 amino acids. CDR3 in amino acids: CATKKDRASYEQYF. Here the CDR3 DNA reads TGTGCCACCAAGAAGGACAGGGCATCCTACGAGCAGTACTTC.

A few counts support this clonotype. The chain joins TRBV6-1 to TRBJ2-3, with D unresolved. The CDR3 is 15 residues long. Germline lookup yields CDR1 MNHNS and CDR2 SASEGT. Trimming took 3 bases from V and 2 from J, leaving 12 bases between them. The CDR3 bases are TGTGCCAGCAGTGATATACTGACTCTCACAGATACGCAGTATTTT. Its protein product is CASSDILTLTDTQYF.

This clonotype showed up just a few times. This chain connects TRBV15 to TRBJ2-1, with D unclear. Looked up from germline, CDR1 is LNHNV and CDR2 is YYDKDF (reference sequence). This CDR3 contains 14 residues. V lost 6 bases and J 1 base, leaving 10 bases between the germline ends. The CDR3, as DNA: TGTGCCACCAGTATCCGAATATCCTACAATGAGCAGTTCTTC. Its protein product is CATSIRISYNEQFF. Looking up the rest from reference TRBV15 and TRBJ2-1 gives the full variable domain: DAMVIQNPRYQVTQFGKPVTLSCSQTLNHNVMYWYQQKSSQAPKLLFHYYDKDFNNEADTPDNFQSRRPNTSFCFLDIRSPGLGDTAMYLCATSIRISYNEQFFGPGTRLTVL.

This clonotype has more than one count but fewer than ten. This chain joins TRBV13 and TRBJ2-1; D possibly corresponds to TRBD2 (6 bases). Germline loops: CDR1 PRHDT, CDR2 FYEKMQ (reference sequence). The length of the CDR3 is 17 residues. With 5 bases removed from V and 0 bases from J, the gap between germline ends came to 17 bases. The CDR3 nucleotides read TGTGCCAGCAGCGTAATCCCGGGACTGAGCTCCTACAATGAGCAGTTCTTC. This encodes CASSVIPGLSSYNEQFF.

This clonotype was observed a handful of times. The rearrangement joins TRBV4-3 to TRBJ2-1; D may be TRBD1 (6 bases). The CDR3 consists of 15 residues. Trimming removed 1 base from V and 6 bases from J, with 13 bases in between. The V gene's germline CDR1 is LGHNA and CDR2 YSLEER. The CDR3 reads CASSQVVGAPNEQFF. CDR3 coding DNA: TGCGCCAGCAGCCAAGTTGTGGGGGCCCCCAATGAGCAGTTCTTC.

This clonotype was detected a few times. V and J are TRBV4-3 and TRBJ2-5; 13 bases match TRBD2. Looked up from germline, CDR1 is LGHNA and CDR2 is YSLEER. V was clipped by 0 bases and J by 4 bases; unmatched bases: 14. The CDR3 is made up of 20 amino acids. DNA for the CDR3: TGCGCCAGCAGCCAAGAATTGAGCGTCGTCAGGACTAGCGGGAGAGAGACCCAGTACTTC. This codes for CASSQELSVVRTSGRETQYF.

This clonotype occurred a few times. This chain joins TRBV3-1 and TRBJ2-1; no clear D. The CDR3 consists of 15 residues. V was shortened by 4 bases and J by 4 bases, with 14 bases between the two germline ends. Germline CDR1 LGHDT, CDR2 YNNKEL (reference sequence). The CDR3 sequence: CASSRTQSLYNEQFF. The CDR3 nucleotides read TGTGCCAGCAGCCGAACCCAGAGCCTATACAATGAGCAGTTCTTC.

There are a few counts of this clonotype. This chain's CDR3 is CSASGVLSSYNEQFF. In nucleotides, the CDR3 is TGCAGCGCTTCGGGGGTCCTGAGCTCCTACAATGAGCAGTTCTTC. The chain employs TRBV29-1 and TRBJ2-1; maybe TRBD2 (6 bases). V lost 7 bases and J 0 bases, leaving 16 bases between the germline ends. The CDR3 length is 15 residues. Looked up from germline, CDR1 is SQVTM and CDR2 is ANQGSEA.

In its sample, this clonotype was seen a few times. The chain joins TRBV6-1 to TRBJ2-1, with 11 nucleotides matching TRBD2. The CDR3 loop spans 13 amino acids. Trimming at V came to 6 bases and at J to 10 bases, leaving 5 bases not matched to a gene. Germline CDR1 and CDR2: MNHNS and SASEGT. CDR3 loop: CASRPGLAVEQFF. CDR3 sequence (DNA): TGTGCCAGCAGACCGGGACTAGCGGTGGAGCAGTTCTTC.

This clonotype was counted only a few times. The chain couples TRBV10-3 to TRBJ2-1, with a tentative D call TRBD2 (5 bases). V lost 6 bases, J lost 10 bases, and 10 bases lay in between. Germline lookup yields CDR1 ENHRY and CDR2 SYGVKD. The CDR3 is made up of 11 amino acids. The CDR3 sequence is CAIRDGGEQFF. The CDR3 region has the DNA TGTGCCATCAGGGACGGAGGAGAGCAGTTCTTC.

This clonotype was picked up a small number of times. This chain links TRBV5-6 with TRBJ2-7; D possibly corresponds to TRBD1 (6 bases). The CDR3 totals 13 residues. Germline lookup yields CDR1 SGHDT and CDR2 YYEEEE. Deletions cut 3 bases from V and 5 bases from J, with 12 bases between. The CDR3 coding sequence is TGTGCCAGCAGCTCGACAGGTAGTCACGAGCAGTACTTC. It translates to CASSSTGSHEQYF.

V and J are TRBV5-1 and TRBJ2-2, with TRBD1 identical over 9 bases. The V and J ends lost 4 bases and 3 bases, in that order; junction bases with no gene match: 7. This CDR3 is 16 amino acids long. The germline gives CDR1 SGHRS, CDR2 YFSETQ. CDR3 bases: TGCGCCAGCAGCGTTACAGGGGGCGCGTACACCGGGGAGCTGTTTTTT. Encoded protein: CASSVTGGAYTGELFF.

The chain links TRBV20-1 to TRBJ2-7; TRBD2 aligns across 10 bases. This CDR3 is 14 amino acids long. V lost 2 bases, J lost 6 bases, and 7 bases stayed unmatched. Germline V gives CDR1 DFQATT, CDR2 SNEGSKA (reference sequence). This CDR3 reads CSARYSGGKSEQYF. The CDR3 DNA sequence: TGCAGTGCTAGATATAGCGGGGGGAAGAGCGAGCAGTACTTC.

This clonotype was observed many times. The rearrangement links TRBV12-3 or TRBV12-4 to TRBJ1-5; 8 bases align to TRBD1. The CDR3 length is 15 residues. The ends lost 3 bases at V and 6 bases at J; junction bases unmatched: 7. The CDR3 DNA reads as TGTGCCAGCAGTTTCGGGCAGGGGGCCTTTCAGCCCCAGCATTTT. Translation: CASSFGQGAFQPQHF.

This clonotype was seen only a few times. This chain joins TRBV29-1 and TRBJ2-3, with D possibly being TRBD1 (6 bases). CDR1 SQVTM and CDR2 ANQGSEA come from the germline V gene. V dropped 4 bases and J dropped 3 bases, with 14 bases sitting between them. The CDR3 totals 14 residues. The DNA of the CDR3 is TGCAGCGTTGCTTCAGGGGCGCGTACAGATACGCAGTATTTT. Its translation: CSVASGARTDTQYF.

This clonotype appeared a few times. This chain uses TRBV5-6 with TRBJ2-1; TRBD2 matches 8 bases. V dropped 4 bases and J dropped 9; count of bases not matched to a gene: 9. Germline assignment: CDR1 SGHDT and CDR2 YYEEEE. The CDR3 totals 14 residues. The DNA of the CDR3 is TGTGCCAGCAGCAAGGGACTAGAATTCCCTGAGCAGTTCTTC. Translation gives CASSKGLEFPEQFF.